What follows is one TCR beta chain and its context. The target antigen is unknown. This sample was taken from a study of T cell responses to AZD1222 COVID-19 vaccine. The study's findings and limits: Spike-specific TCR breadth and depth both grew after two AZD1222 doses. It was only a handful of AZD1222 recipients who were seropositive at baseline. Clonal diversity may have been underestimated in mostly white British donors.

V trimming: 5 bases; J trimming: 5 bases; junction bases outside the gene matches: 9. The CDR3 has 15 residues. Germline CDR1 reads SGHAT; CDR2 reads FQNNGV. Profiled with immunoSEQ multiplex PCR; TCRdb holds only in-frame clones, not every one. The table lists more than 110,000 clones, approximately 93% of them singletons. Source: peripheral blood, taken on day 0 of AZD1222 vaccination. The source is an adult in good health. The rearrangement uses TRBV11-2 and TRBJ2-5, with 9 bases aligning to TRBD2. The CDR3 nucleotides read TGTGCCAGCAGCAAAAACCCGGGACTAGCCGAGACCCAGTACTTC. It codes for CASSKNPGLAETQYF.